These 26 T cell receptor beta chains were all obtained from the same sample, sequenced in a study of T cell repertoires in cytomegalovirus infection. One entry per CDR3 protein results from TCRdb running MiXCR on the reads. The table includes approximately 500,000 distinct CDR3 sequences, about 15% detected once. Sequencing was carried out using CD8+ T cells from PBMCs. These receptors all stem from a human donor in good health (CMV status not recorded). Some clones in this sample may be carry-over from other donors' samples.

This clonotype has ten or more counts. The chain couples TRBV28 to TRBJ1-1, with a tentative D call TRBD1 (5 bases). Trimming shortened V by 3 bases and J by 5 bases, and 16 bases separated the two germline ends. Germline V CDR1 and CDR2: MDHEN, SYDVKM. The CDR3 is 15 residues long. The CDR3 region has the DNA TGTGCCAGCAGTTTTCGGGTTGGGGCAGGGACTGAAGCTTTCTTT. Protein sequence: CASSFRVGAGTEAFF.

At least ten counts were recorded for this clonotype. The J gene is TRBJ1-2, the V gene TRBV10-3; D may be TRBD1 (5 bases). This CDR3 contains 13 residues. The germline V gene has CDR1 ENHRY and CDR2 SYGVKD. With 6 bases removed from V and 4 bases from J, the gap between germline ends came to 12 bases. The CDR3 DNA follows: TGTGCCATCAGGCCCGGGACGGCCTATGGCTACACCTTC. As protein: CAIRPGTAYGYTF.

This clonotype was observed many times. The V call is TRBV12-3 or TRBV12-4, the J call TRBJ2-5, with D uncertain. This CDR3 contains 15 residues. V lost 4 bases and J 3 bases, leaving 15 bases between the germline ends. This CDR3 is CASSSILSREETQYF. The CDR3 DNA reads as TGTGCCAGCAGTTCTATTCTTAGCAGAGAAGAGACCCAGTACTTC.

This clonotype was recorded at least ten times. The gene calls are TRBV27 and TRBJ2-7, with 13 bases aligning to TRBD2. There are 17 residues in the CDR3. V lost 1 base, J lost 2 bases, and 5 bases stayed unmatched. Looked up from germline, CDR1 is MNHEY and CDR2 is SMNVEV (reference sequence). The CDR3, as DNA: TGTGCCAGCAGTTTATATGGGACTAGCGGGACGACCTACGAGCAGTACTTC. Its protein product is CASSLYGTSGTTYEQYF.

This clonotype was seen ten or more times. The V call is TRBV6-6, the J call TRBJ2-3, with 9 bases lining up with TRBD2. The germline V gene encodes CDR1 MNHNY and CDR2 SVGAGI (reference sequence). The CDR3 extends over 18 amino acids. The ends lost 0 bases at V and 0 bases at J; junction bases unmatched: 7. CDR3 DNA: TGTGCCAGCAGTTACTCCCCTACTAGCGGGTACAGCACAGATACGCAGTATTTT. It yields the protein CASSYSPTSGYSTDTQYF.

This sequence joins TRBV19 and TRBJ2-3; 10 bases line up with TRBD1. Germline CDR1 reads LNHDA; CDR2 reads SQIVND (reference sequence). This CDR3 region has 16 residues. V was pared by 9 bases and J by 5 bases, with 14 bases of the junction left unmatched. The CDR3 spells CASSFRDRGFGDTQYF. The CDR3 nucleotides are TGTGCCAGCAGCTTTAGGGACAGGGGTTTTGGAGATACGCAGTATTTT.

This clonotype has a count of ten or more. The gene calls are TRBV7-2 and TRBJ1-2; D gene unclear. The CDR3 is 15 residues long. Germline CDR1 reads SGHTA; CDR2 reads FQGNSA. The V and J ends lost 5 bases and 4 bases respectively, with 17 bases between them. CDR3 nucleotides: TGTGCCAGCAGCAATGAGGCGCGGGGAGCCTATGGCTACACCTTC. It translates to CASSNEARGAYGYTF. The full variable domain, rest sourced from reference TRBV7-2 and TRBJ1-2, is GAGVSQSPSNKVTEKGKDVELRCDPISGHTALYWYRQSLGQGLEFLIYFQGNSAPDKSGLPSDRFSAERTGGSVSTLTIQRTQQEDSAVYLCASSNEARGAYGYTFGSGTRLTVV.

The chain carries TRBV7-9 and TRBJ2-7; the D is unclear. The germline CDR1 and CDR2 sequences are SEHNR and FQNEAQ (reference sequence). V was pared by 1 base and J by 5 bases, with 6 bases between. This CDR3 is 12 amino acids long. For the CDR3, the DNA is TGTGCCAGCAGCTTAGACCCTGACGAGCAGTACTTC. Translating it yields CASSLDPDEQYF.

The V call is TRBV6-1, the J call TRBJ1-4; D is possibly TRBD1 (6 bases). Germline-derived CDR1 and CDR2 are MNHNS and SASEGT. Trimming pared 1 base from V and 8 bases from J, leaving 14 bases between. The CDR3 covers 15 residues. CDR3 sequence reads: CASSEGYRVAEKLFF. The CDR3 region has the DNA TGTGCCAGCAGTGAAGGATACAGGGTCGCCGAAAAACTGTTTTTT.

This clonotype was detected many times. The chain joins TRBV2 to TRBJ1-2, with D maybe TRBD1 (6 bases). The V gene's germline CDR1 is SNHLY and CDR2 FYNNEI. V lost 0 bases and J lost 4, with 15 bases in between. CDR3 length: 16 amino acids. The CDR3 spells CASSEAGRLGGYGYTF. The CDR3 DNA sequence: TGTGCCAGCAGTGAAGCAGGGCGGTTAGGGGGCTATGGCTACACCTTC.

At least ten counts were recorded for this clonotype. The rearrangement links TRBV28 to TRBJ2-7; 8 bases are shared with TRBD1. The CDR3 runs to 14 residues. The V segment lost 3 bases and the J segment 5 bases; nucleotides outside the gene matches: 6. Per germline, CDR1 MDHEN and CDR2 SYDVKM. Written as DNA, the CDR3 is TGTGCCAGCAGTTTTAGACAGGGGCCCCACGAGCAGTACTTC. This sequence encodes CASSFRQGPHEQYF.

This clonotype was counted many times. The chain uses TRBV12-3 or TRBV12-4 and TRBJ1-1; D not resolved. This CDR3 is 13 amino acids long. V gave up 3 bases and J gave up 7 bases, with 12 bases separating them. DNA for the CDR3: TGTGCCAGCAGTTTTGGCTACAACGGTGAAGCTTTCTTT. This codes for CASSFGYNGEAFF.

This clonotype showed up just a few times. The rearrangement links TRBV20-1 to TRBJ2-1; a weak D match, TRBD1 (6 bases). Trimming took off 0 bases at V and 4 bases at J, with 16 bases between the two ends. CDR3 length equals 16 residues. The germline CDR1 and CDR2 sequences are DFQATT and SNEGSKA (reference sequence). The CDR3 DNA reads as TGCAGTGCTAGAGATCTCAAGGGACACCTATACAATGAGCAGTTCTTC. It codes for CSARDLKGHLYNEQFF.

The chain employs TRBV28 and TRBJ2-1, with unresolved D. CDR1 is MDHEN, CDR2 SYDVKM, per germline. The CDR3 spans 15 residues. Trimming stripped 6 bases from V and 2 bases from J, with 14 bases between. The CDR3: CASRGWRQTYNEQFF. CDR3 coding DNA: TGTGCCAGCAGAGGGTGGAGACAAACCTACAATGAGCAGTTCTTC.

This sequence joins TRBV5-8 and TRBJ2-3; 8 positions agree with TRBD2. This CDR3 spans 17 amino acids. Germline CDR1 is SGHTS and CDR2 is YDEGEE. V lost 1 base, J lost 0 bases, and 7 bases stayed unmatched. CDR3 in DNA: TGTGCCAGCAGCTTGTATGGCCAGCGGGAGAGCACAGATACGCAGTATTTT. It codes for CASSLYGQRESTDTQYF. The full variable domain, completed using reference TRBV5-8 and TRBJ2-3, is EAGVTQSPTHLIKTRGQQATLRCSPISGHTSVYWYQQALGLGLQFLLWYDEGEERNRGNFPPRFSGRQFPNYSSELNVNALELEDSALYLCASSLYGQRESTDTQYFGPGTRLTVL.

In the case of this clonotype: The CDR3 does not close with the conserved phenylalanine or tryptophan, likely indicating a read error. The rearrangement links TRBV20-1 to TRBJ2-1; weak D call: TRBD1 (5 bases). CDR3 length: 13 amino acids. Germline lookup yields CDR1 DFQATT and CDR2 SNEGSKA (reference sequence). Trimming stripped 8 bases from V and 7 bases from J, with 18 bases between. This chain's CDR3 is CSTTSGPWNEQFL. The CDR3 coding sequence is TGCAGTACCACGTCAGGGCCTTGGAATGAGCAGTTCTTA.

The chain uses TRBV5-1 and TRBJ1-2; no clear D. This CDR3 region has 13 residues. V lost 4 bases to trimming and J lost 6 bases, with 13 bases between them. The germline gives CDR1 SGHRS, CDR2 YFSETQ. The CDR3 sequence: CASSPEEHHGYTF. The CDR3 nucleotides are TGCGCCAGCAGCCCGGAGGAGCACCATGGCTACACCTTC. Supplemented by reference TRBV5-1 and TRBJ1-2, the full variable domain reads KAGVTQTPRYLIKTRGQQVTLSCSPISGHRSVSWYQQTPGQGLQFLFEYFSETQRNKGNFPGRFSGRQFSNSRSEMNVSTLELGDSALYLCASSPEEHHGYTFGSGTRLTVV.

This clonotype was seen only a few times. V and J are TRBV3-1 and TRBJ1-5, with D possibly TRBD1 on 5 matching bases. Trimming took off 4 bases at V and 3 bases at J, with 10 bases between the two ends. Germline CDR1 reads LGHDT; CDR2 reads YNNKEL (reference sequence). The CDR3 length is 14 residues. The CDR3 is CASSPGLLNQPQHF. CDR3 bases: TGTGCCAGCAGCCCGGGACTCCTCAATCAGCCCCAGCATTTT.

This clonotype has at least ten counts. V gene TRBV7-9 combines with J gene TRBJ2-7; 7 bases align to TRBD2. Germline V gives CDR1 SEHNR, CDR2 FQNEAQ (reference sequence). The CDR3 loop spans 13 amino acids. Germline trimming cut 6 bases from V and 2 bases from J; bases unmatched to any gene: 4. The CDR3 spells CASRLGGTYEQYF. The CDR3 nucleotides are TGTGCCAGCAGGTTGGGGGGGACCTACGAGCAGTACTTC.

V is TRBV9 and J is TRBJ2-3, with no clear D. CDR3 length: 15 residues. The V gene's germline CDR1 is SGDLS and CDR2 YYNGEE. V was shortened by 0 bases and J by 2 bases, with 10 bases between the two germline ends. The CDR3 coding sequence is TGTGCCAGCAGCGTAGGTGGACGGCCCACAGATACGCAGTATTTT. It codes for CASSVGGRPTDTQYF.

This chain links TRBV25-1 with TRBJ1-6, with D unclear. The CDR3 runs to 17 residues. CDR1 is MGHDK, CDR2 SYGVNS, per germline. Trimming left V 2 bases short and J 0 bases short, with 11 bases between. This CDR3 reads CASSEGPPSSYNSPLHF. As DNA, the CDR3 is TGTGCCAGCAGTGAAGGACCCCCGAGCTCCTATAATTCACCCCTCCACTTT. Variable domain in full (rest from reference TRBV25-1 and TRBJ1-6): EADIYQTPRYLVIGTGKKITLECSQTMGHDKMYWYQQDPGMELHLIHYSYGVNSTEKGDLSSESTVSRIRTEHFPLTLESARPSHTSQYLCASSEGPPSSYNSPLHFGNGTRLTVT.

The chain is built from TRBV9 and TRBJ2-7; 9 bases are a match to TRBD2. From germline, CDR1 is SGDLS and CDR2 YYNGEE. V dropped 4 bases and J dropped 3; count of bases not matched to a gene: 8. The CDR3 is made up of 15 amino acids. CDR3 loop: CASSPGGGRDYEQYF. As DNA, the CDR3 is TGTGCCAGCAGCCCTGGGGGCGGGAGGGACTACGAGCAGTACTTC. Variable domain in full (rest from reference TRBV9 and TRBJ2-7): DSGVTQTPKHLITATGQRVTLRCSPRSGDLSVYWYQQSLDQGLQFLIQYYNGEERAKGNILERFSAQQFPDLHSELNLSSLELGDSALYFCASSPGGGRDYEQYFGPGTRLTVT.

This clonotype was counted only a few times. The V and J genes are TRBV10-3 and TRBJ2-1; 7 bases align to TRBD2. The V gene's germline CDR1 is ENHRY and CDR2 SYGVKD. The ends lost 2 bases at V and 4 bases at J; junction bases unmatched: 8. This CDR3 is built from 16 residues. This chain's CDR3 is CAISEKRGEGYNEQFF. In DNA form, the CDR3 reads TGTGCCATCAGTGAGAAAAGAGGGGAGGGATACAATGAGCAGTTCTTC.

This clonotype was counted only a few times. This chain connects TRBV29-1 to TRBJ1-1, with TRBD1 matching over 8 bases. This CDR3 is built from 15 residues. The V segment lost 2 bases and the J segment 1 base; nucleotides outside the gene matches: 6. CDR1 SQVTM and CDR2 ANQGSEA come from the germline V gene. The CDR3 here is CSVELLTGGNTEAFF. The CDR3 DNA reads TGCAGCGTTGAACTCCTAACAGGGGGGAACACTGAAGCTTTCTTT. The full variable domain, with the rest looked up from reference TRBV29-1 and TRBJ1-1, is SAVISQKPSRDICQRGTSLTIQCQVDSQVTMMFWYRQQPGQSLTLIATANQGSEATYESGFVIDKFPISRPNLTFSTLTVSNMSPEDSSIYLCSVELLTGGNTEAFFGQGTRLTVV.

Notes on this clonotype: A read error may be the cause here, since a much bigger clone is one base away. The gene calls are TRBV7-4 and TRBJ2-3; 8 bases map to TRBD2. Germline CDR1 and CDR2: SGHVT and SQSDAQ. The CDR3 runs 12 residues. CDR3 DNA sequence: TGTGCCGGCAGCTCCGGGGGGGTAGAGTCGTATTTT. It translates to CAGSSGGVESYF.

This clonotype was seen only once. The chain joins TRBV5-1 to TRBJ2-7, with TRBD2 identical over 9 bases. V shed 2 bases, J shed 7 bases, and the junction held 10 bases outside the gene matches. CDR1 SGHRS and CDR2 YFSETQ come from the germline V gene. This CDR3 comprises 15 residues. Here the CDR3 reads CASSFPERGAGEQYF. The DNA of the CDR3 is TGCGCCAGCAGCTTCCCGGAGCGGGGGGCGGGAGAGCAGTACTTC.